The clone carrying this TCR beta chain was detected once. Its target is not known. Sequencing used immunoSEQ multiplex PCR; TCRdb keeps in-frame clones, though not all of them. In the table there are fewer than 20,000 clones, around 77% of which are singletons. The sample comes from a study of CD4 T cells in relation to SARS-CoV-2 and coronaviruses. Study results and caveats: About 65% of donors had memory CD4+ clonotypes crossrecognizing SARS-CoV-2 and common cold coronavirus spike.

CD4+ T cells from unexposed donors were obtained before the COVID-19 pandemic (2011-2018). The cells were cultured for roughly 11 days before CD4+ T cells were isolated. Sequencing used CD4+ T cells from PBMCs, cultured in vitro. The receptor was isolated from a human donor in good health.

The CDR3 loop reads CASSLGSHTDTQYF. The DNA of the CDR3 is TGTGCCAGCTCCCTAGGCTCCCACACAGATACGCAGTATTTT. V is TRBV18 and J is TRBJ2-3; D not certain. Trimming cost V 6 bases and J 2 bases, with 12 bases left between them. Looked up from germline, CDR1 is KGHSH and CDR2 is LQKENI. The CDR3 loop spans 14 amino acids.